This note documents a single TCR beta chain sequence. The antigen is unknown. J was trimmed by 2 bases and V by 4 bases; bases with no gene match: 1. Germline CDR1 and CDR2: ENHRY and SYGVKD. This CDR3 spans 13 amino acids. The sample comes from a study of cytomegalovirus exposure and HLA in healthy donors. Points from the study as a whole: For most TCR sequences rarity was the rule, although some public TCRs occurred in many donors. TCR beta chains numbering some 160 were designated cytomegalovirus-associated. According to a later analysis, donors in an Asian-associated ancestry cluster reportedly had fewer N-insertions than the approximately 620-donor mean.

The PCR used 60 Vbeta and 13 Jbeta primers. Generated by immunoSEQ multiplex PCR, the TCRdb table keeps only in-frame clones and is missing some. The top ten hold more than 7% of the sample, which has 100,000 to 150,000 clones, 75% to 85% seen once. V is TRBV10-3 and J is TRBJ1-2; 7 bases map to TRBD1. Sample: PBMCs. The sequence derives from a female donor in good health and CMV-seropositive. As DNA, the CDR3 is TGTGCCATCAGTGCACAGGGGAACTATGGCTACACCTTC. Its translation: CAISAQGNYGYTF.